Shown below are 29 T cell receptor beta chains from a single sample sequenced in a study of blood T cell repertoires in COVID-19 (dated by TCRdb to the early 2020s). To prepare the library, the immunoSEQ multiplex PCR assay was applied. TCRdb limited this immuneACCESS table to in-frame rearrangements with V and J called. A share of clones is missing; checked studies link under half to unresolved V genes, and the rest is unexplained. The sample data list 230,000 or so clones, and 90% of these were observed just once. The top ten clones comprise approximately 2.3% of the sample. The sequenced sample was peripheral blood. The receptors were sampled from a woman aged 60-75 years with COVID-19, enrolled during active disease.

This rearrangement joins TRBV6-2 or TRBV6-3 to TRBJ2-5, with D perhaps matching TRBD2 (6 bases). V lost 5 bases and J lost 4, with 14 bases in between. The germline V gene encodes CDR1 MNHEY and CDR2 SVGEGT. The CDR3 is 14 residues long. CDR3 coding DNA: TGTGCCAGCAGTCGACCAACTAGCCGAGAGACCCAGTACTTC. Encoded protein: CASSRPTSRETQYF.

This chain connects TRBV7-9 to TRBJ2-3; no clear D gene. The germline V gene has CDR1 SEHNR and CDR2 FQNEAQ (reference sequence). The CDR3 spans 15 residues. V lost 1 base, J lost 2 bases, and 10 bases lay in between. The CDR3 DNA is TGTGCCAGCAGCTTAGTAGTAGACACCACAGATACGCAGTATTTT. Protein product: CASSLVVDTTDTQYF. Supplemented by reference TRBV7-9 and TRBJ2-3, the full variable domain reads DTGVSQNPRHKITKRGQNVTFRCDPISEHNRLYWYRQTLGQGPEFLTYFQNEAQLEKSRLLSDRFSAERPKGSFSTLEIQRTEQGDSAMYLCASSLVVDTTDTQYFGPGTRLTVL.

The rearrangement joins TRBV5-1 to TRBJ2-3; the D is unclear. The CDR3 length is 15 residues. Trimming left V 3 bases short and J 1 base short, with 12 bases between. Germline loops: CDR1 SGHRS, CDR2 YFSETQ. The CDR3 DNA sequence: TGCGCCAGCAGCTCCTATAGATCGGGCACAGATACGCAGTATTTT. It specifies CASSSYRSGTDTQYF.

The rearrangement uses TRBV7-9 and TRBJ1-1; no firm D call. CDR3 length equals 13 residues. The V end was cut by 1 base, the J end by 12 bases, with 15 bases between. Germline loops: CDR1 SEHNR, CDR2 FQNEAQ (reference sequence). The CDR3 bases are TGTGCCAGCAGCTTAGTGACCGGGAGATCCCCTTTCTTT. Translating it yields CASSLVTGRSPFF. Combining the CDR3 with reference TRBV7-9 and TRBJ1-1 gives the whole variable domain DTGVSQNPRHKITKRGQNVTFRCDPISEHNRLYWYRQTLGQGPEFLTYFQNEAQLEKSRLLSDRFSAERPKGSFSTLEIQRTEQGDSAMYLCASSLVTGRSPFFGQGTRLTVV.

The V gene is TRBV30, the J gene TRBJ1-1; 8 bases are shared with TRBD1. The germline gives CDR1 GTSNPN, CDR2 SVGIG (reference sequence). This CDR3 is 13 amino acids long. Unmatched junction bases numbered 5, after V lost 4 bases and J lost 4 bases. The CDR3 loop reads CAWTGGRFTEAFF. The CDR3 DNA sequence: TGTGCCTGGACAGGGGGCCGTTTCACTGAAGCTTTCTTT.

This clone was picked up one time. At the DNA level, this CDR3 is encoded by other sequences in the same sample as well. This chain uses TRBV19 with TRBJ1-5; maybe TRBD1 (5 bases). Germline values: CDR1 LNHDA, CDR2 SQIVND (reference sequence). V was pared by 3 bases and J by 1 base, with 10 bases between. The CDR3 runs to 15 residues. The chain's CDR3 is CASSIGGLSNQPQHF. In DNA form, the CDR3 reads TGTGCCAGTAGTATTGGGGGGTTGAGCAATCAGCCCCAGCATTTT. Based on the CDR3 plus reference TRBV19 and TRBJ1-5, the full variable domain is DGGITQSPKYLFRKEGQNVTLSCEQNLNHDAMYWYRQDPGQGLRLIYYSQIVNDFQKGDIAEGYSVSREKKESFPLTVTSAQKNPTAFYLCASSIGGLSNQPQHFGDGTRLSIL.

V gene TRBV11-3 combines with J gene TRBJ2-7, with TRBD1 identical over 10 bases. V gave up 6 bases and J gave up 5 bases; unmatched junction bases: 10. Germline V gene data show CDR1 as SGHNT and CDR2 as YENEEA. This CDR3 is 15 amino acids long. The CDR3, as DNA: TGTGCCAGCAGTCTTGAGGGGACAGGGGCCCACGAGCAGTACTTC. This sequence encodes CASSLEGTGAHEQYF.

This chain joins TRBV6-4 and TRBJ2-4; D is possibly TRBD1 (5 bases). Trimming cost V 11 bases and J 0 bases, with 29 bases left between them. CDR1 is MRHNA and CDR2 is SNTAGT in the germline V gene. This CDR3 has 19 residues. The CDR3 region has the DNA TGTGCCCAGCACAGGACACCGGGCGAGATTACTCTAGCCAAAAACATTCAGTACTTC. It encodes CAQHRTPGEITLAKNIQYF.

About this clone itself: At one boundary the junction diverges from the germline segment, which might be a read error. V gene TRBV6-5 combines with J gene TRBJ1-4, with D tentatively TRBD1 (6 bases). This CDR3 has 13 amino acids. CDR1 and CDR2 (germline): MNHEY, SVGAGI. CDR3 coding DNA: TGTGCCAGCAGTTTCACCAGGGGTTCGAGCCTCCTTTTT. This encodes CASSFTRGSSLLF.

The V call is TRBV6-5, the J call TRBJ1-2, with D perhaps TRBD1 (5 bases). CDR1 is MNHEY, CDR2 SVGAGI, per germline. Trimming left V 6 bases short and J 5 bases short, with 16 bases between. CDR3 length: 14 residues. Written as DNA, the CDR3 is TGTGCCAGCAGAACCTCACAGGTCTCTTATGGCTACACCTTC. The encoded protein is CASRTSQVSYGYTF.

The gene calls are TRBV9 and TRBJ1-3; D not certain. CDR1 and CDR2 from the germline V gene are SGDLS and YYNGEE. V lost 4 bases and J 0 bases, leaving 11 bases between the germline ends. The CDR3 runs to 15 residues. In DNA form, the CDR3 reads TGTGCCAGCAGCCTCCTGGCCTCCTCTGGAAACACCATATATTTT. It specifies CASSLLASSGNTIYF.

The CDR3 nucleotides read TGTGCCAGCAGCACCACAGGGGGCTATGGCTACACCTTC. Its translation: CASSTTGGYGYTF. The chain recombines TRBV7-6 with TRBJ1-2; TRBD1 matches at 8 bases. CDR3 size: 13 residues. CDR1 SGHVS and CDR2 FNYEAQ come from the germline V gene. The V segment lost 5 bases and the J segment 4 bases; nucleotides outside the gene matches: 3.

The chain carries TRBV7-9 and TRBJ1-2, with TRBD1 identical over 10 bases. V gave up 6 bases and J gave up 5 bases; unmatched junction bases: 6. The CDR3 loop spans 14 amino acids. Per the germline V gene, CDR1 is SEHNR and CDR2 is FQNEAQ (reference sequence). CDR3: CASSSDRGRYGYTF. In DNA form, the CDR3 reads TGTGCCAGCAGTTCGGACAGGGGGAGGTATGGCTACACCTTC.

The chain has TRBV9 and TRBJ1-2; 7 positions match TRBD1. V trimming: 3 bases; J trimming: 14 bases; junction bases outside the gene matches: 7. Germline values: CDR1 SGDLS, CDR2 YYNGEE. This CDR3 is built from 11 residues. The CDR3 sequence: CASSGQGPHTF. CDR3 coding DNA: TGTGCCAGCAGCGGACAGGGTCCGCATACCTTC.

This sequence joins TRBV4-3 and TRBJ1-2, with TRBD1 identical over 10 bases. This CDR3 comprises 14 residues. Germline V lookup: CDR1 LGHNA, CDR2 YSLEER. The J segment lost 2 bases and the V segment lost 4 bases, leaving 1 base of the junction unmatched. The CDR3 spells CASSLDRGNYGYTF. In nucleotides, the CDR3 is TGCGCCAGCAGCCTGGACAGGGGGAACTATGGCTACACCTTC.

The gene calls are TRBV6-5 and TRBJ1-2; 7 bases align to TRBD1. The J segment lost 8 bases and the V segment lost 5 bases, leaving 5 bases of the junction unmatched. The CDR3 runs to 12 residues. CDR1 and CDR2 (germline): MNHEY, SVGAGI. CDR3 nucleotide sequence: TGTGCCAGCAGTCGCACAGGGGTCGGCTACACCTTC. Residues: CASSRTGVGYTF.

The chain uses TRBV2 and TRBJ1-2; 9 bases map to TRBD1. From germline, CDR1 is SNHLY and CDR2 FYNNEI. The CDR3 consists of 14 residues. V shed 5 bases and J 8 bases; nucleotides not matched to a gene: 9. The CDR3 loop is CASSITGQGGGYTF. The CDR3 DNA sequence: TGTGCCAGCAGTATAACGGGACAGGGTGGCGGCTACACCTTC.

The V gene is TRBV7-2, the J gene TRBJ2-7, with D possibly TRBD1 on 6 matching bases. The CDR3 contains 13 residues. Deletions cut 8 bases from V and 5 bases from J, with 16 bases between. The germline V gene encodes CDR1 SGHTA and CDR2 FQGNSA. CDR3 loop: CASGLNRVDEQYF. CDR3 nucleotides: TGTGCCAGCGGACTGAACAGGGTCGACGAGCAGTACTTC.

The chain recombines TRBV30 with TRBJ1-6; TRBD1 matches 8 bases. The CDR3 has 14 residues. The germline CDR1 and CDR2 sequences are GTSNPN and SVGIG (reference sequence). The V gene end was trimmed by 4 bases and the J gene end by 7 bases; junction bases not matched to a gene: 6. The CDR3 nucleotides read TGTGCCTGGACTCACAGGGGGTTCAATTCACCCCTCCACTTT. Protein: CAWTHRGFNSPLHF.

This clone occurred once. The rearrangement joins TRBV5-1 to TRBJ1-4, with 9 bases aligning to TRBD1. The CDR3 is 14 amino acids. The trim removed 3 bases at V and 6 bases at J, leaving 3 bases unmatched. CDR1 SGHRS and CDR2 YFSETQ come from the germline V gene. CDR3 amino acids: CASSSGQGHEKLFF. CDR3 in DNA: TGCGCCAGCAGCTCCGGACAGGGGCATGAAAAACTGTTTTTT.

This clone was counted between two and nine times. The V gene is TRBV10-3, the J gene TRBJ1-3; a possible D gene is TRBD1 (6 bases). Trimming left V 6 bases short and J 7 bases short, with 19 bases between. Germline V gives CDR1 ENHRY, CDR2 SYGVKD. The CDR3 is made up of 15 amino acids. CDR3 in DNA: TGTGCCATCAGCGATAGGCAGGGGTCGGGCAACACCATATATTTT. It is translated as CAISDRQGSGNTIYF.

The V call is TRBV7-9, the J call TRBJ1-2; 9 positions match TRBD1. J lost 8 bases, V lost 4 bases, and 11 bases had no gene match. Germline assignment: CDR1 SEHNR and CDR2 FQNEAQ (reference sequence). CDR3 size: 15 residues. The CDR3 region is CASSSGGQGDGGYTF. The CDR3 DNA reads TGTGCCAGCAGCTCGGGGGGACAGGGAGATGGCGGCTACACCTTC. Using reference TRBV7-9 and TRBJ1-2 for the parts outside the CDR3, the full variable domain is DTGVSQNPRHKITKRGQNVTFRCDPISEHNRLYWYRQTLGQGPEFLTYFQNEAQLEKSRLLSDRFSAERPKGSFSTLEIQRTEQGDSAMYLCASSSGGQGDGGYTFGSGTRLTVV.

The gene calls are TRBV7-6 and TRBJ2-7; the match to TRBD2 covers 13 bases. This CDR3 spans 16 amino acids. Germline lookup yields CDR1 SGHVS and CDR2 FNYEAQ. V trimming: 4 bases; J trimming: 2 bases; junction bases outside the gene matches: 5. The chain's CDR3 is CASSSRTSGGPYEQYF. In nucleotides, the CDR3 is TGTGCCAGCAGCTCGAGGACTAGCGGGGGCCCCTACGAGCAGTACTTC.

The chain links TRBV18 to TRBJ1-5, with 8 bases aligning to TRBD1. V dropped 5 bases and J dropped 1; count of bases not matched to a gene: 4. The length of the CDR3 is 15 residues. Germline assignment: CDR1 KGHSH and CDR2 LQKENI. Here the CDR3 reads CASSARGLSNQPQHF. The CDR3 region has the DNA TGTGCCAGCTCAGCCAGGGGGCTCAGCAATCAGCCCCAGCATTTT.

This chain uses TRBV6-5 with TRBJ1-2, with D hard to call. The CDR3 loop spans 13 amino acids. Between the trimmed V and J ends, which lost 0 bases and 6 bases, there was a span of 8 bases. Germline V gene lookup returns CDR1 MNHEY and CDR2 SVGAGI. CDR3 protein: CASSYSERDGYTF. CDR3 nucleotide sequence: TGTGCCAGCAGTTACTCTGAGAGGGATGGCTACACCTTC.

This clone was counted once. The V call is TRBV7-9, the J call TRBJ1-4; D perhaps matches TRBD1 (5 bases). With 0 bases removed from V and 8 bases from J, the gap between germline ends came to 13 bases. The CDR3 is 15 residues long. Germline values: CDR1 SEHNR, CDR2 FQNEAQ (reference sequence). The CDR3 nucleotides are TGTGCCAGCAGCTTAGCGCGGGACGCTCGAGAAAAACTGTTTTTT. Translation: CASSLARDAREKLFF.

V and J are TRBV28 and TRBJ1-2; TRBD1 matches 8 bases. With V trimmed by 5 bases and J by 2 bases, 7 bases remained unmatched. CDR1 is MDHEN and CDR2 is SYDVKM in the germline V gene. CDR3 length equals 15 residues. The CDR3 reads CASSRQGQVNYGYTF. The CDR3 coding sequence is TGTGCCAGCAGTCGACAGGGGCAAGTAAACTATGGCTACACCTTC.

The chain is built from TRBV19 and TRBJ2-5; a possible D gene is TRBD1 (5 bases). Germline loops: CDR1 LNHDA, CDR2 SQIVND (reference sequence). V was pared by 5 bases and J by 3 bases, with 7 bases between. The CDR3 runs to 12 residues. The CDR3: CASSPREETQYF. Here the CDR3 DNA reads TGTGCCAGTAGTCCCAGGGAAGAGACCCAGTACTTC. The whole variable domain, filled in from reference TRBV19 and TRBJ2-5, reads DGGITQSPKYLFRKEGQNVTLSCEQNLNHDAMYWYRQDPGQGLRLIYYSQIVNDFQKGDIAEGYSVSREKKESFPLTVTSAQKNPTAFYLCASSPREETQYFGPGTRLLVL.

This clone has only a few counts. This rearrangement joins TRBV27 to TRBJ2-5; D may be TRBD2 (5 bases). Germline-derived CDR1 and CDR2 are MNHEY and SMNVEV (reference sequence). This CDR3 is built from 14 residues. The V end lost 4 bases, the J end lost 4 bases, and 13 bases lay between the germline ends. The CDR3: CASSSTPGRETQYF. CDR3 DNA sequence: TGTGCCAGCAGTTCTACGCCGGGAAGAGAGACCCAGTACTTC.